Below, 15 T cell receptor beta chains from the same sample are listed, as sequenced in a study of blood T cell repertoires in COVID-19. Profiled with immunoSEQ multiplex PCR; TCRdb holds only in-frame clones, not every one. The top ten hold 0.87% of the sample, which has approximately 290,000 clones, roughly 84% seen once. The specimen sequenced was peripheral blood. The receptors were sampled from a human donor with COVID-19, enrolled during active disease. The donor label of this sample is uncertain.

V usage is TRBV2 and J usage is TRBJ2-3, with D tentatively TRBD2 (6 bases). Deletions cut 6 bases from V and 3 bases from J, with 13 bases between. CDR1 and CDR2 (germline): SNHLY, FYNNEI. CDR3 size: 14 residues. The CDR3 spells CASRERTITDTQYF. CDR3 nucleotide sequence: TGTGCCAGCAGGGAAAGGACTATTACAGATACGCAGTATTTT.

The chain joins TRBV30 to TRBJ1-4; D unresolved. The germline gives CDR1 GTSNPN, CDR2 SVGIG (reference sequence). There are 13 residues in the CDR3. V was shortened by 2 bases and J by 7 bases, with 11 bases between the two germline ends. CDR3 DNA sequence: TGTGCCTGGAGTAAGCGGGTTGGTGAAAAACTGTTTTTT. This encodes CAWSKRVGEKLFF.

This chain links TRBV19 with TRBJ2-4, with 9 bases lining up with TRBD1. Germline V lookup: CDR1 LNHDA, CDR2 SQIVND (reference sequence). The CDR3 contains 15 residues. The V segment lost 7 bases and the J segment 1 base; nucleotides outside the gene matches: 5. CDR3 sequence: CASTLTGGAKNIQYF. The CDR3, as DNA: TGTGCCAGTACCCTCACAGGGGGCGCCAAAAACATTCAGTACTTC.

The rearrangement links TRBV19 to TRBJ2-1; possibly TRBD2 for D (7 bases). The V gene's germline CDR1 is LNHDA and CDR2 SQIVND (reference sequence). The germline V and J ends were trimmed by 4 bases and 9 bases, with 19 bases remaining between them. The length of the CDR3 is 15 residues. The DNA of the CDR3 is TGTGCCAGTAGTAAGGCGGGGGCAGGCCAGAGTGAGCAGTTCTTC. The encoded protein is CASSKAGAGQSEQFF.

This chain connects TRBV6-6 to TRBJ2-1; D is unclear. Trimming stripped 5 bases from V and 4 bases from J, with 9 bases between. The germline CDR1 and CDR2 sequences are MNHNY and SVGAGI (reference sequence). This CDR3 contains 13 residues. This CDR3 is CASSPTDYNEQFF. Written as DNA, the CDR3 is TGTGCCAGCAGTCCGACTGATTACAATGAGCAGTTCTTC.

The V and J genes are TRBV6-6 and TRBJ2-1; TRBD2 agrees at 8 bases. The length of the CDR3 is 15 residues. V shed 6 bases, J shed 3 bases, and the junction held 7 bases outside the gene matches. Germline CDR1 and CDR2: MNHNY and SVGAGI (reference sequence). CDR3 DNA: TGTGCCAGCAGCCCGGGACTAGAGTTCTACAATGAGCAGTTCTTC. Its protein product is CASSPGLEFYNEQFF.

The chain joins TRBV6-8 to TRBJ2-2; 12 bases match TRBD2. The CDR3 spans 19 residues. Germline loops: CDR1 MNHGY, CDR2 SAAAGT. V lost 0 bases, J lost 7 bases, and 12 bases stayed unmatched. For the CDR3, the DNA is TGTGCCAGCAGTTACTCTCACTGGCTAGCGGGAGGGTTTGGCGGGGAGCTGTTTTTT. Amino acid sequence: CASSYSHWLAGGFGGELFF.

J is TRBJ2-7 and V is TRBV5-6, with D possibly TRBD1 on 8 matching bases. V was cut by 4 bases and J by 5 bases, with 16 bases left in between. Germline V gives CDR1 SGHDT, CDR2 YYEEEE. The CDR3 sequence is 14 residues long. CDR3 residues: CASSATGGVDEQYF. CDR3 DNA: TGTGCCAGCAGCGCAACAGGGGGGGTAGACGAGCAGTACTTC.

As concerns this clone: The sample has other DNA sequences that encode this CDR3 too. The chain employs TRBV19 and TRBJ2-7; the match to TRBD1 covers 9 bases. Germline CDR1 reads LNHDA; CDR2 reads SQIVND (reference sequence). The CDR3 runs to 14 residues. V lost 5 bases and J lost 1; bases outside the gene matches: 3. CDR3 loop: CASSSGTGSYEQYF. CDR3 coding DNA: TGTGCCAGTAGTTCCGGGACAGGGTCCTACGAGCAGTACTTC.

The chain carries TRBV29-1 and TRBJ1-3, with D perhaps TRBD1 (6 bases). CDR3 length: 17 residues. The ends were cut back, 5 bases at V and 0 bases at J, with 20 bases in the middle. CDR1 is SQVTM, CDR2 ANQGSEA, per germline. CDR3 region: CSVLSGDPSYSGNTIYF. In DNA form, the CDR3 reads TGCAGCGTTTTGTCAGGGGACCCTTCCTACTCTGGAAACACCATATATTTT.

The chain is built from TRBV5-4 and TRBJ1-2; 7 bases line up with TRBD1. The trim removed 3 bases at V and 4 bases at J, leaving 9 bases unmatched. This CDR3 comprises 15 residues. Germline lookup yields CDR1 SGHNT and CDR2 YYREEE (reference sequence). The CDR3 sequence: CASSSRTGEAYGYTF. The CDR3 DNA sequence: TGTGCCAGCAGCTCACGGACAGGAGAAGCCTATGGCTACACCTTC.

V is TRBV5-4 and J is TRBJ2-2; D is perhaps TRBD2 (6 bases). With 2 bases removed from V and 3 bases from J, the gap between germline ends came to 8 bases. The CDR3 extends over 14 amino acids. CDR1 and CDR2 from the germline V gene are SGHNT and YYREEE (reference sequence). The CDR3 DNA reads TGTGCCAGCAGCTTTGGGGGGTACACCGGGGAGCTGTTTTTT. This gives the protein CASSFGGYTGELFF.

This rearrangement joins TRBV27 to TRBJ1-1; no reliable D call. The CDR3 runs to 14 residues. The germline CDR1 and CDR2 sequences are MNHEY and SMNVEV (reference sequence). The V end lost 6 bases, the J end lost 1 base, and 12 bases lay between the germline ends. As DNA, the CDR3 is TGTGCCAGCAGACCAGACATACCGAACACTGAAGCTTTCTTT. This encodes CASRPDIPNTEAFF.

This chain uses TRBV4-2 with TRBJ2-7, with D tentatively TRBD2 (6 bases). Germline V gene data show CDR1 as LGHNA and CDR2 as YNFKEQ. The CDR3 spans 15 residues. V lost 0 bases, J lost 2 bases, and 11 bases lay in between. This CDR3 is CASSQENGSTYEQYF. DNA of the CDR3: TGTGCCAGCAGCCAAGAAAACGGGAGTACCTACGAGCAGTACTTC.

As concerns this clone: Other nucleotide sequences in the sample specify the same CDR3. The genes are TRBV2 and TRBJ2-1; a possible D gene is TRBD2 (6 bases). V lost 5 bases to trimming and J lost 6 bases, with 17 bases between them. CDR1 is SNHLY and CDR2 is FYNNEI in the germline V gene. This CDR3 comprises 15 residues. DNA for the CDR3: TGTGCCAGCAGTCAGACTAGGGCGGCGGGCAATGAGCAGTTCTTC. Protein product: CASSQTRAAGNEQFF.